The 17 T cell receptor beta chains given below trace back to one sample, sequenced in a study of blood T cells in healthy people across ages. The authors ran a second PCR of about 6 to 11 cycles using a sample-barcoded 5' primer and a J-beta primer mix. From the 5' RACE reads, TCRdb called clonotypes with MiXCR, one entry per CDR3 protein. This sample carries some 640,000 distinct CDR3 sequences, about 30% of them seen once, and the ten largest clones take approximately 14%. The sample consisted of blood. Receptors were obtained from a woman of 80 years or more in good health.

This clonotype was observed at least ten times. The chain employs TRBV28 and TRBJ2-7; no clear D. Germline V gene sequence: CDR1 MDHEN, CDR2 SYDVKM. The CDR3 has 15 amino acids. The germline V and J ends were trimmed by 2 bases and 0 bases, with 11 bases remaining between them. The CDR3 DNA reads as TGTGCCAGCAGTTTAGGCTTCCCACCCTCCTACGAGCAGTACTTC. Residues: CASSLGFPPSYEQYF.

The CDR3 DNA reads TGTGCCAGCAGCCCAGATGGGGGTACTGGAAACACCATATATTTT. It translates to CASSPDGGTGNTIYF. V and J are TRBV7-2 and TRBJ1-3; D is perhaps TRBD1 (5 bases). The CDR3 totals 15 residues. The ends were cut back, 5 bases at V and 2 bases at J, with 13 bases in the middle. The germline V gene encodes CDR1 SGHTA and CDR2 FQGNSA.

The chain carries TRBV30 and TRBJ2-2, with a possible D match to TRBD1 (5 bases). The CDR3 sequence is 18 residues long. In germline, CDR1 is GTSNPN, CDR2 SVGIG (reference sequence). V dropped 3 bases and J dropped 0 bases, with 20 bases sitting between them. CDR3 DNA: TGTGCCTGGAGGGGGCCAGAGAGGAGAGGCACGAACACCGGGGAGCTGTTTTTT. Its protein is CAWRGPERRGTNTGELFF.

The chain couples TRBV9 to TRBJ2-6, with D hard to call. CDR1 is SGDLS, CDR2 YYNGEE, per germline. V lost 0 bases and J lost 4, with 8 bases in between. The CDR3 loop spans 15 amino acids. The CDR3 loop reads CASSVGWRGANVLTF. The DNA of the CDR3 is TGTGCCAGCAGCGTAGGGTGGCGAGGGGCCAACGTCCTGACTTTC.

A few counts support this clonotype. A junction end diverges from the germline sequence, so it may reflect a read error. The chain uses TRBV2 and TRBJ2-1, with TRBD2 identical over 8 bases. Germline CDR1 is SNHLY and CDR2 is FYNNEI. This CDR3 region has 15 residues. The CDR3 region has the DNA TGCGCCAACACCGCGCTAGCGGGTCGATACAATGAGCAGTTCTTC. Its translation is CANTALAGRYNEQFF.

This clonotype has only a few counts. The CDR3 DNA reads as TGCAGTGCTAGAGAACCTAGCTTCGGGGGAGGGCAGCCCCAGCATTTT. This codes for CSAREPSFGGGQPQHF. This chain joins TRBV20-1 and TRBJ1-5, with D possibly being TRBD1 (5 bases). Germline V CDR1 and CDR2: DFQATT, SNEGSKA (reference sequence). V was clipped by 0 bases and J by 7 bases, with 19 bases between them. This CDR3 comprises 16 residues.

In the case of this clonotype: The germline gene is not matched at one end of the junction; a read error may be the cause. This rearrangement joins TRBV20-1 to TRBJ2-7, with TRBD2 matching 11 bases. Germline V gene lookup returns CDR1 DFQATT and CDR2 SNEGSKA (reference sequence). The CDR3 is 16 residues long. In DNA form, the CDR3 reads TGCAGTGCTAGAGGCCGACTAGCGGGGACTTCCCACGAGCAATACTTC. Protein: CSARGRLAGTSHEQYF.

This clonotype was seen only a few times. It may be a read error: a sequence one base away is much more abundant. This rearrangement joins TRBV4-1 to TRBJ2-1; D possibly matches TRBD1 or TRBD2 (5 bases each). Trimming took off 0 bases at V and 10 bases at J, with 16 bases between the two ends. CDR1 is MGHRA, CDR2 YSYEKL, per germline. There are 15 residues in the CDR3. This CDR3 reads CASSQDQGRTYEQFF. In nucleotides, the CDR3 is TGCGCCAGCAGCCAAGATCAGGGACGAACCTACGAGCAGTTCTTC.

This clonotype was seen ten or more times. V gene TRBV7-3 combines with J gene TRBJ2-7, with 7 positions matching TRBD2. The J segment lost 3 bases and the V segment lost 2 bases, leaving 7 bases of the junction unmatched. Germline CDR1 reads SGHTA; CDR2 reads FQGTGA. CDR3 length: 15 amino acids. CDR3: CASSLGMGEGYEQYF. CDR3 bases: TGTGCCAGCAGCTTAGGGATGGGGGAGGGCTACGAGCAGTACTTC.

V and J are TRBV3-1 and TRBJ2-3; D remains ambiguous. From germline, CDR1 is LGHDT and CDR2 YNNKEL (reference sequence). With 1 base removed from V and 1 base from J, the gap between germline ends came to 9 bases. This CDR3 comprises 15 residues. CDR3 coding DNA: TGTGCCAGCAGCCAAGGAGCGAGCGGCACAGATACGCAGTATTTT. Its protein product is CASSQGASGTDTQYF.

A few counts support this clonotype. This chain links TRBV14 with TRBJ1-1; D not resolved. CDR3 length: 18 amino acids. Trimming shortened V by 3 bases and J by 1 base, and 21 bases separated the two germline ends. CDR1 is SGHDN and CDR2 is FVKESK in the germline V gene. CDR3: CASSHQVRPSASNTEAFF. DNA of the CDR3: TGTGCCAGCAGCCATCAAGTGCGACCATCAGCATCGAACACTGAAGCTTTCTTT.

The CDR3 here is CASSTHTGREQYF. In nucleotides, the CDR3 is TGTGCCAGCAGCACACACACAGGACGGGAGCAGTACTTC. V usage is TRBV3-1 and J usage is TRBJ2-7; maybe TRBD1 (5 bases). Germline V gene lookup returns CDR1 LGHDT and CDR2 YNNKEL (reference sequence). The CDR3 has 13 amino acids. The V end lost 5 bases, the J end lost 7 bases, and 15 bases lay between the germline ends.

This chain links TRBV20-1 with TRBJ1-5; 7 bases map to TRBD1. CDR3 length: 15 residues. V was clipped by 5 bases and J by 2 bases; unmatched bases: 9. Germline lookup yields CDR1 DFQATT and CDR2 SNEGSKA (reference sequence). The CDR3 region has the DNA TGCAGTGCTGGGGACAGCCAATCTGGCAATCAGCCCCAGCATTTT. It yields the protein CSAGDSQSGNQPQHF.

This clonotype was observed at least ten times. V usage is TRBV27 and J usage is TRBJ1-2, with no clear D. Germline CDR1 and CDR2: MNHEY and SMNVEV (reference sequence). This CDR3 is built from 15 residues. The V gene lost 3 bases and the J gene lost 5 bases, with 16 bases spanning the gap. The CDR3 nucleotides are TGTGCCAGCAGTTTTGGGTCTTCGGTAGTTTATGGCTACACCTTC. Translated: CASSFGSSVVYGYTF.

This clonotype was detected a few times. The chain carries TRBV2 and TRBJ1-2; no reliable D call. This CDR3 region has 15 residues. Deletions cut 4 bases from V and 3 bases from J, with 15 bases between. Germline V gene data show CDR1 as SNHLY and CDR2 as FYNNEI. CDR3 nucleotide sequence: TGTGCCAGCAGTGGCAGTGTGTCGAGCTACTATGGCTACACCTTC. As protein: CASSGSVSSYYGYTF. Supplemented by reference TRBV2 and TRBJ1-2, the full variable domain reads EPEVTQTPSHQVTQMGQEVILRCVPISNHLYFYWYRQILGQKVEFLVSFYNNEISEKSEIFDDQFSVERPDGSNFTLKIRSTKLEDSAMYFCASSGSVSSYYGYTFGSGTRLTVV.

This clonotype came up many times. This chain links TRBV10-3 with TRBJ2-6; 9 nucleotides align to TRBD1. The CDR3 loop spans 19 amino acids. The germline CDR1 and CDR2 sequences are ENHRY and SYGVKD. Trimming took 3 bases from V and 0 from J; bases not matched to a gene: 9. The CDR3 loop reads CAISEEKGQGVSGANVLTF. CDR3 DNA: TGTGCCATCAGTGAAGAAAAGGGACAGGGTGTCTCTGGGGCCAACGTCCTGACTTTC.

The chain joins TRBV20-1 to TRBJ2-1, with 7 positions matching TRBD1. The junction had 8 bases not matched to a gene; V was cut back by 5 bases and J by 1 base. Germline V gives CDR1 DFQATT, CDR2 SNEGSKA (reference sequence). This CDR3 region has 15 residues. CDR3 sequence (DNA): TGCAGTGCTTTCACAGGGGTAGGGTCCTACAATGAGCAGTTCTTC. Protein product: CSAFTGVGSYNEQFF.